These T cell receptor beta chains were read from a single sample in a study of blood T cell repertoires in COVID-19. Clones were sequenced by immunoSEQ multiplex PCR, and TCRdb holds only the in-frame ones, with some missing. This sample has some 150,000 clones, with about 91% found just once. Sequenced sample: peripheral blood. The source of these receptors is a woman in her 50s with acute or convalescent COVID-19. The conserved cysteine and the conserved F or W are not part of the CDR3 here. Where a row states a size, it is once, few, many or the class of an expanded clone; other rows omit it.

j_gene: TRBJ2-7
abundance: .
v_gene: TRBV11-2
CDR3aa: ASSFTITGDEQY

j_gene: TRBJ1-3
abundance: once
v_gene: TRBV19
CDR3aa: ASKDGSSGNTIY

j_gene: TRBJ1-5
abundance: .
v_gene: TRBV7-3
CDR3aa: ASSVTATGPQH

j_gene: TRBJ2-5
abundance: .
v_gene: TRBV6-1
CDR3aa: ASSGPSGGKYQETQY

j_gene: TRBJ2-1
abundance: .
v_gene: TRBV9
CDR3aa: ASSGLNYNEQF

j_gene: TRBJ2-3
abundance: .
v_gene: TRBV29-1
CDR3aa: SVPQDRDGADTQY

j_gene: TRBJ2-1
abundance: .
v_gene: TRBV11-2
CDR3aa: ASSSPGRGWNEQF

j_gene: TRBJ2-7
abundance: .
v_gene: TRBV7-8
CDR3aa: ASSLVAGAEQY

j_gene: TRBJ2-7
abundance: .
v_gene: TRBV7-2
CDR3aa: ASSLDSGQHYEQY

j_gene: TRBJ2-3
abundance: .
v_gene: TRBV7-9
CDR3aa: ASSPERVFTDTQY

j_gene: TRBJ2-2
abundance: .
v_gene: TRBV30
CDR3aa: AWNPDLNTGELF

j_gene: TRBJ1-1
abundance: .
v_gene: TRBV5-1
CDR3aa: ASGTGDTEAF

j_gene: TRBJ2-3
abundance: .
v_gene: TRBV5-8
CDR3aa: ASSSLAGGSTDTQY

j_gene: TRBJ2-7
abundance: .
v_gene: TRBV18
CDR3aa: ASSGAGSLYEQY

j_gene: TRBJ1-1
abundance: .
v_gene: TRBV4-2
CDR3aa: ASSQMGRRNTEAF

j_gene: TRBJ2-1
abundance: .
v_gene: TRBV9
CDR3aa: ASSSATSGRAGYSYNEQF

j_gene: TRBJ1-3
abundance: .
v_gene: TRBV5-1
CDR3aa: ASSIQGQAGNTIY

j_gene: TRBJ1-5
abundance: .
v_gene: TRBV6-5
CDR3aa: ASRKGTGDNQPQH

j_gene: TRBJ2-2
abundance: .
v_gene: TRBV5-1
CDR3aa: ASSPTGEGELF

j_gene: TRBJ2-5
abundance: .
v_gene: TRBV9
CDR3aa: ASSQTSGSFQETQY

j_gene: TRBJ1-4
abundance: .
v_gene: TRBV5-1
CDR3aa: ASSLPDTTNEKLF

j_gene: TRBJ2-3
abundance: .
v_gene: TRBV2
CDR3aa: ASSLRRSTDTQY

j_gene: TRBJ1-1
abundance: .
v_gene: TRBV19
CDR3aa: ASSISPPGTEAF

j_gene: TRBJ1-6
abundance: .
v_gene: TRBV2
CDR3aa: ASSEALGVDSPLH

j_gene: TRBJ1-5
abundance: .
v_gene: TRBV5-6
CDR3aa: ASSQLYEGDSNQPQH

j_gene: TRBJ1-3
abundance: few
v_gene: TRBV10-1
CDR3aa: ASSEDSRSGNTIY

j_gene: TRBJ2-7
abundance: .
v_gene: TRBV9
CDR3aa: ASSVLGNRGSEQY

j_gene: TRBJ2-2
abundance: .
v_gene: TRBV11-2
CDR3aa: ASTSALAGGTGELF

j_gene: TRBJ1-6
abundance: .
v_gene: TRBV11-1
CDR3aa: ASSLWSGGKSPLH

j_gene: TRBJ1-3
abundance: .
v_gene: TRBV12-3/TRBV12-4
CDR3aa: ASSSGGNTIY

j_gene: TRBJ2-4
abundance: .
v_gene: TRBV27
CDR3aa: ASSSWTSGKLAKNIQY

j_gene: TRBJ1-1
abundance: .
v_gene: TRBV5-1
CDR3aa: ASSRSGGTTEAF

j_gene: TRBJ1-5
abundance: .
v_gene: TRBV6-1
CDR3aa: ASSEPGQGAQPQH

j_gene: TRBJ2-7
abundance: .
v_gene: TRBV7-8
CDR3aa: ASSLTVAGGMYEQY

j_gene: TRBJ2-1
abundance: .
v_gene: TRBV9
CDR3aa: ASSRDSVGEQF

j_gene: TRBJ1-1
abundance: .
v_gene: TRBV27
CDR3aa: ASSLRDREVAF

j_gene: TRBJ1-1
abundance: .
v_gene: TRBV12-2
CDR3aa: ASRYLSGTNTEAF